The rows below give T cell receptor beta chains drawn from one sample of a study. TCRdb's copy holds only in-frame clones and misses some; the assay was immunoSEQ multiplex PCR. The sample includes about 50,000 clones, 93% seen only once; the top ten take about 10%. The sequencing sample was made of PBMCs. All receptors come from a man aged 35 to 55 with rheumatoid arthritis. The CDR3 runs from the conserved cysteine through the conserved F or W. D genes are given only for firm matches. Clone size is stated in some rows and not others, as once, few, many or a class when expanded.

cdr3_length j_call clone_size d_call v_call cdr3_aa cdr3_nt
14 TRBJ1-5 NA NA TRBV2 CASSSQGWRQPQHF TGTGCCAGCAGTTCTCAGGGGTGGAGGCAGCCCCAGCATTTT
14 TRBJ2-1 NA TRBD2 TRBV30 CAWSVAGGYNEQFF TGTGCCTGGAGTGTAGCGGGGGGCTACAATGAGCAGTTCTTC
12 TRBJ2-7 few NA TRBV7-2 CASSQPRNEQYF TGTGCCAGCAGCCAGCCACGAAACGAGCAGTACTTC
16 TRBJ1-2 once NA TRBV13 CASSPGGQGTHYGYTF TGTGCCAGCAGCCCCGGGGGGCAGGGTACACACTATGGCTACACCTTC
16 TRBJ1-1 NA NA TRBV19 CASSIDLNRVNTEAFF TGTGCCAGTAGTATAGATCTTAACAGGGTGAACACTGAAGCTTTCTTT
13 TRBJ1-2 NA NA TRBV4-3 CASSQGGTAGYTF TGCGCCAGCAGCCAGGGAGGGACTGCTGGCTACACCTTC
14 TRBJ2-1 NA TRBD2 TRBV27 CASSLWGSGDKQFF TGTGCCAGCAGTTTATGGGGTAGCGGGGATAAGCAGTTCTTC
15 TRBJ1-2 NA NA TRBV6-2/TRBV6-3 CASSYPGTVLFGYTF TGTGCCAGCAGTTACCCCGGGACGGTTCTATTTGGCTACACCTTC
14 TRBJ2-3 NA TRBD1 TRBV18 CASSRGQGPDTQYF TGTGCCAGCTCACGGGGACAGGGTCCAGATACGCAGTATTTT
12 TRBJ2-7 NA NA TRBV6-5 CASSSWGNEQYF TGTGCCAGCAGCTCATGGGGCAACGAGCAGTACTTC
15 TRBJ2-7 NA TRBD2 TRBV4-3 CASSQQAGEGYEQYF TGCGCCAGCAGCCAACAAGCGGGAGAGGGCTACGAGCAGTACTTC
14 TRBJ2-7 NA NA TRBV9 CASSVGDTPYEQYF TGTGCCAGCAGCGTAGGGGACACCCCCTACGAGCAGTACTTC
14 TRBJ1-1 NA NA TRBV5-6 CASSPWTANTEAFF TGTGCCAGCAGCCCCTGGACAGCGAACACTGAAGCTTTCTTT
16 TRBJ1-5 NA TRBD1 TRBV6-2/TRBV6-3 CASSPRGQGYNQPQHF TGTGCCAGCAGCCCCAGGGGACAGGGGTACAATCAGCCCCAGCATTTT
12 TRBJ2-7 NA NA TRBV5-4 CASSFNSREQYF TGTGCCAGCAGCTTTAATAGTAGGGAGCAGTACTTC
16 TRBJ2-1 NA NA TRBV4-2 CASSQVDSAAYNEQFF TGTGCCAGCAGCCAAGTAGATTCGGCCGCCTACAATGAGCAGTTCTTC
12 TRBJ2-3 NA NA TRBV6-2/TRBV6-3 CASSFIGDTQYF TGTGCCAGCAGTTTTATAGGAGATACGCAGTATTTT
14 TRBJ1-5 NA NA TRBV21-1 CASSNGRINQPQHF TGTGCCAGCAGCAACGGCAGGATAAATCAGCCCCAGCATTTT
14 TRBJ2-7 NA NA TRBV5-5 CASSLGLGIYEQYF TGTGCCAGCAGCTTGGGACTAGGGATCTACGAGCAGTACTTC
14 TRBJ1-1 NA NA TRBV4-1 CASSQGGGDTEAFF TGCGCCAGCAGCCAAGGGGGAGGGGACACTGAAGCTTTCTTT
17 TRBJ1-2 NA TRBD1 TRBV28 CASSFPGTGRANYGYTF TGTGCCAGCAGTTTTCCCGGGACAGGCCGCGCTAACTATGGCTACACCTTC
13 TRBJ1-1 NA TRBD1 TRBV18 CASSPRDSLEAFF TGTGCCAGCTCTCCAAGGGACAGCCTCGAAGCTTTCTTT
14 TRBJ2-3 NA NA TRBV24-1 CATSDPKYTDTQYF TGTGCCACCAGTGATCCTAAATACACAGATACGCAGTATTTT
16 TRBJ1-1 NA TRBD1 TRBV6-2/TRBV6-3 CASSQNRGGANVEAFF TGTGCCAGCAGCCAGAACAGGGGGGGCGCGAACGTAGAAGCTTTCTTT
18 TRBJ2-5 NA TRBD2 TRBV30 CACQTGRLGLAGKETQYF TGTGCCTGTCAGACGGGGAGGTTGGGACTAGCGGGAAAAGAGACCCAGTACTTC
17 TRBJ1-4 NA TRBD1 TRBV5-1 CASSLAETGETNEKLFF TGCGCCAGCAGCTTGGCCGAGACAGGGGAAACTAATGAAAAACTGTTTTTT
13 TRBJ1-1 NA TRBD1 TRBV6-2/TRBV6-3 CASSPGTAPEAFF TGTGCCAGCAGCCCAGGGACAGCCCCTGAAGCTTTCTTT
15 TRBJ2-1 NA TRBD2 TRBV10-3 CAIRSLAETYNEQFF TGTGCCATTCGATCTCTAGCGGAGACCTACAATGAGCAGTTCTTC
12 TRBJ2-7 NA TRBD1 TRBV30 CAWGQGAGEQYF TGTGCCTGGGGACAGGGGGCCGGCGAGCAGTACTTC
15 TRBJ2-3 NA TRBD1 TRBV28 CASSAGTGSADTQYF TGTGCCAGCAGTGCCGGGACAGGGAGTGCAGATACGCAGTATTTT
17 TRBJ1-5 NA NA TRBV18 CASSPGVGDHSNQPQHF TGTGCCAGCTCACCAGGGGTGGGTGATCATAGCAATCAGCCCCAGCATTTT
16 TRBJ2-6 NA TRBD1 TRBV19 CATGQALTSGANVLTF TGTGCCACCGGACAGGCGCTTACGTCTGGGGCCAACGTCCTGACTTTC
16 TRBJ2-3 NA NA TRBV6-1 CASSEALLGPTDTQYF TGTGCCAGCAGTGAAGCGCTTCTCGGACCCACAGATACGCAGTATTTT
14 TRBJ1-3 NA NA TRBV15 CATSRGGSGNTIYF TGTGCCACCAGCAGAGGGGGTTCTGGAAACACCATATATTTT
14 TRBJ2-1 NA TRBD1 TRBV5-1 CASGPGQGYNEQFF TGCGCCAGCGGACCGGGACAGGGTTACAATGAGCAGTTCTTC
13 TRBJ2-1 NA NA TRBV6-6 CASSYSGTYKLFF TGTGCCAGCAGTTACTCTGGCACTTACAAATTGTTCTTC
14 TRBJ1-2 NA NA TRBV28 CASSLESGRYGYTF TGTGCCAGCAGTTTAGAGTCAGGGCGTTATGGCTACACCTTC
14 TRBJ1-5 NA NA TRBV3-1/TRBV3-2 CASSKAGSGQPQHF TGTGCCAGCAGCAAGGCAGGGTCGGGTCAGCCCCAGCATTTT
12 TRBJ1-5 NA NA TRBV12-3/TRBV12-4 CASSHSNQPQHF TGTGCCAGCAGTCATAGCAATCAGCCCCAGCATTTT
15 TRBJ2-6 NA TRBD1 TRBV5-1 CASSLDRAGANVLTF TGCGCCAGCAGCCTTGACAGGGCTGGGGCCAACGTCCTGACTTTC
14 TRBJ1-1 NA NA TRBV18 CASSLGGPPEEAFF TGTGCCAGCTCGTTGGGCGGACCACCAGAAGAAGCTTTCTTT
19 TRBJ2-7 few TRBD1 TRBV5-3 CARSAGTGGRVAGPGEQYF TGTGCCAGAAGCGCCGGGACAGGGGGCCGCGTAGCGGGGCCGGGAGAGCAGTACTTC
15 TRBJ1-1 NA TRBD1 TRBV7-9 CASSRAGGVGTEAFF TGTGCCAGCAGCCGCGCAGGGGGCGTTGGAACTGAAGCTTTCTTT
15 TRBJ2-3 NA NA TRBV5-1 CASSFGVSGTDTQYF TGCGCCAGCAGCTTTGGGGTGTCAGGAACAGATACGCAGTATTTT
15 TRBJ2-1 few TRBD1 TRBV4-1 CASSLWTGANNEQFF TGCGCCAGCAGCCTATGGACAGGGGCGAACAATGAGCAGTTCTTC
18 TRBJ1-6 NA TRBD1 TRBV28 CASTPGQGRVIYNSPLHF TGTGCCAGCACGCCGGGACAGGGAAGAGTAATCTATAATTCACCCCTCCACTTT
13 TRBJ2-3 NA NA TRBV5-1 CASSLPTTDTQYF TGCGCCAGCAGCTTGCCAACCACAGATACGCAGTATTTT
14 TRBJ2-1 NA NA TRBV9 CASSDLSPNNEQFF TGTGCCAGCAGCGATCTCAGCCCTAACAATGAGCAGTTCTTC
14 TRBJ2-2 NA TRBD1 TRBV10-1 CASQTGGLTGELFF TGCGCCAGCCAGACAGGGGGCCTCACCGGGGAGCTGTTTTTT
12 TRBJ1-5 NA NA TRBV28 CASTDSNQPQHF TGTGCCAGCACCGACAGTAATCAGCCCCAGCATTTT
16 TRBJ1-3 NA NA TRBV19 CASSFLPVSPGNTIYF TGTGCCAGTAGTTTTTTACCCGTATCCCCAGGAAACACCATATATTTT
15 TRBJ2-1 NA NA TRBV3-1/TRBV3-2 CASSQDRSSYNEQFF TGTGCCAGCAGCCAAGACAGGTCCTCCTACAATGAGCAGTTCTTC
13 TRBJ2-7 NA TRBD1 TRBV19 CATRDSSSYEQYF TGTGCCACCCGGGACAGCAGCTCCTACGAGCAGTACTTC
14 TRBJ1-5 NA NA TRBV6-6 CASSYSGNNQPQHF TGTGCCAGCAGTTACTCAGGGAATAATCAGCCCCAGCATTTT
15 TRBJ2-5 NA NA TRBV5-6 CASSLAVSGRETQYF TGTGCCAGCAGCTTGGCTGTTTCAGGGCGGGAGACCCAGTACTTC